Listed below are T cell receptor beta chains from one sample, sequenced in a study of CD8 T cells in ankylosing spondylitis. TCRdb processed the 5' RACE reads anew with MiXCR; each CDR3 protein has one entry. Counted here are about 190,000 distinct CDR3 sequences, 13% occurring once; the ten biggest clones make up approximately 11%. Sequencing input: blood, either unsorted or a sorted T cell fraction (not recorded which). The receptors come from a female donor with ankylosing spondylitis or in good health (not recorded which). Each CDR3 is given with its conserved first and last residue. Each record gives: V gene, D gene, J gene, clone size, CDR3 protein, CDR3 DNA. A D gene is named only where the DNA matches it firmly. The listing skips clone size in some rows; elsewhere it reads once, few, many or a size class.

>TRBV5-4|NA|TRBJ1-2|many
CASSPVLGPLDGYTF
TGTGCCAGCAGCCCAGTCCTGGGCCCTCTCGACGGCTACACCTTC
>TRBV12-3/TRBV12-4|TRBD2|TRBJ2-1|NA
CASSLGGRGDEQFF
TGTGCCAGCAGTTTGGGCGGGAGGGGGGATGAGCAGTTCTTC
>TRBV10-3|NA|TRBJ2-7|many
CAISDRRTDTLSYEQYF
TGTGCCATCAGTGATCGAAGAACAGATACTCTTTCCTACGAGCAGTACTTC
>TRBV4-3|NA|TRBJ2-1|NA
CASSQIATSTVSYNEQFF
TGCGCCAGCAGCCAGATTGCAACAAGCACCGTCTCCTACAATGAGCAGTTCTTC
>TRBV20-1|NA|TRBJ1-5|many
CSAHSTGPDQPQHF
TGCAGTGCTCACAGTACAGGGCCCGACCAGCCCCAGCATTTT
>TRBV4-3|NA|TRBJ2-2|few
CASSQGESNTGELFF
TGCGCCAGCAGCCAAGGGGAGTCGAACACCGGGGAGCTGTTTTTT
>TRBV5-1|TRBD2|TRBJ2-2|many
CASSLTGGTGELFF
TGCGCCAGCAGCCTAACGGGGGGCACCGGGGAGCTGTTTTTT
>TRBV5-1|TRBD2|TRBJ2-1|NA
CASREAGLAGRNEQFF
TGCGCCAGCAGGGAGGCGGGACTAGCGGGGCGGAATGAGCAGTTCTTC
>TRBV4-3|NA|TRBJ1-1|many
CASSQEVRALNTEAFF
TGCGCCAGCAGCCAAGAAGTGAGGGCCCTGAACACTGAAGCTTTCTTT
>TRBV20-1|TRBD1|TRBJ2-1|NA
CSARLQGSYEQFF
TGCAGTGCACGTTTACAGGGGAGCTATGAGCAGTTCTTC
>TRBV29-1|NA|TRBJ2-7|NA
CSVMGHEQYF
TGCAGCGTTATGGGGCACGAGCAGTACTTC
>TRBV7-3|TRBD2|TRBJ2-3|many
CASSLGGLADTQYF
TGTGCCAGCAGCTTAGGAGGACTAGCGGATACGCAGTATTTT
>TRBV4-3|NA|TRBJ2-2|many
CASSQVGLIGELFF
TGCGCCAGCAGCCAAGTTGGTTTGATCGGGGAGCTGTTTTTT
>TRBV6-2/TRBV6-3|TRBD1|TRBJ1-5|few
CASSAGQGRPQHF
TGTGCCAGCAGCGCCGGACAGGGGAGGCCCCAGCATTTT
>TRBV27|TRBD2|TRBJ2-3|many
CASSLRVGAGNTDTQYF
TGTGCCAGCAGTTTACGGGTAGGAGCGGGAAACACAGATACGCAGTATTTT
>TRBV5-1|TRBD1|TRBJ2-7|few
CASSLSQGDYEQYF
TGCGCCAGCAGCTTGAGCCAGGGGGACTACGAGCAGTACTTC
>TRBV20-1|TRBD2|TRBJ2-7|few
CSPEREDGEQYF
TGCAGTCCTGAGCGGGAGGATGGTGAGCAGTACTTC
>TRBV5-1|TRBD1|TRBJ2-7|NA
CASSGIRGTAYEQYF
TGCGCCAGCAGCGGGATCAGGGGGACCGCCTACGAGCAGTACTTC
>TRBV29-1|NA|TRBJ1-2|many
CSVRSSVYGYTF
TGCAGCGTTAGATCCTCTGTTTATGGCTACACCTTC
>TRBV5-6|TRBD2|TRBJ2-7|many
CASSPLLQLAKSGRNSYEQYF
TGTGCCAGCAGCCCGCTCCTTCAGTTAGCGAAAAGCGGGAGGAATAGTTACGAGCAGTACTTC
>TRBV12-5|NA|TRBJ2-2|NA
CASRSGVGSGNTGELFF
TGTGCTAGTCGATCCGGGGTCGGAAGCGGCAACACCGGGGAGCTGTTTTTT
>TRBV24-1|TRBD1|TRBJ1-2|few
CATSGQGGYGYTF
TGTGCCACCAGCGGACAGGGGGGCTATGGCTACACCTTC
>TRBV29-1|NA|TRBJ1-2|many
CSVLYRDPNYGYTF
TGCAGCGTTCTTTACAGGGATCCTAACTATGGCTACACCTTC
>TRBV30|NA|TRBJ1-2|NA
CAWSHGALYGYTF
TGTGCCTGGAGCCACGGCGCCCTCTATGGCTACACCTTC
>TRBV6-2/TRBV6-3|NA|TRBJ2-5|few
CASSSSARKETQYF
TGTGCCAGCAGTTCGAGCGCGAGAAAAGAGACCCAGTACTTC
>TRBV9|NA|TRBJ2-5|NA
CASSVVGQTFQETQYF
TGTGCCAGCAGCGTAGTTGGACAGACTTTCCAAGAGACCCAGTACTTC
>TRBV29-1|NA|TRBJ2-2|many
CSARAIWNTGELFF
TGCAGCGCTCGGGCTATATGGAACACCGGGGAGCTGTTTTTT
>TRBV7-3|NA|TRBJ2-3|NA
CASSRLVGDTQYF
TGTGCCAGCAGCAGACTCGTAGGGGATACGCAGTATTTT
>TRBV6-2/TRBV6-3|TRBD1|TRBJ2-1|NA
CASSYGTDFYNEQFF
TGTGCCAGCAGTTACGGGACAGATTTCTACAATGAGCAGTTCTTC
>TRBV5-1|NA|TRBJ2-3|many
CASSFTYSSYTQYF
TGCGCCAGCAGCTTCACCTATAGCTCTTATACGCAGTATTTT
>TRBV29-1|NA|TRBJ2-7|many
CSVVLAYEQYF
TGCAGCGTTGTACTCGCCTACGAGCAGTACTTC
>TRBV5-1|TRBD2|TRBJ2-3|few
CASSQGLATDTQYF
TGCGCCAGCAGTCAGGGACTAGCGACAGATACGCAGTATTTT
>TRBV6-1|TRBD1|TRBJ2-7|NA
CASSWETAGQGAFYEQYF
TGTGCCAGCAGCTGGGAGACGGCCGGACAGGGGGCGTTCTACGAGCAGTACTTC
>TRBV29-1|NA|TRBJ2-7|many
CSVKGQPYEQYF
TGCAGCGTGAAAGGACAGCCCTACGAGCAGTACTTC
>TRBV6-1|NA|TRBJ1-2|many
CASSPGTVYGYTF
TGTGCCAGCAGTCCCGGGACGGTCTATGGCTACACCTTC
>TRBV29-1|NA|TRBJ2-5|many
CSVEVARRQGTQYF
TGCAGCGTTGAAGTGGCCCGGAGGCAAGGGACCCAGTACTTC
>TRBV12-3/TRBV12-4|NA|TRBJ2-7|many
CASSLDTGRNYEQYF
TGTGCCAGCAGCCTAGATACCGGGAGAAACTACGAGCAGTACTTC
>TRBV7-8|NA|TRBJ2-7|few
CASSLVAREQYF
TGTGCCAGCAGCTTAGTGGCTAGGGAGCAGTACTTC
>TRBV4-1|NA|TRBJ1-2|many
CASSQANGFYGYTF
TGCGCCAGCAGCCAAGCCAATGGATTCTATGGCTACACCTTC
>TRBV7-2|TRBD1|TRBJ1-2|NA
CASSPTGQSYGYTF
TGTGCCAGCAGCCCAACGGGACAGAGCTATGGCTACACCTTC
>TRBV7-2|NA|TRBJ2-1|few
CASSLGQTNEQFF
TGTGCCAGCAGCTTAGGGCAGACCAATGAGCAGTTCTTC
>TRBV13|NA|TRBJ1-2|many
CASSIRNLDSNKGYTF
TGTGCCAGCAGCATACGGAATCTGGACAGTAATAAGGGCTACACCTTC
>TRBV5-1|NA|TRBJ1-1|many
CASSLSGNMNTEAFF
TGCGCCAGCAGCCTATCAGGAAACATGAACACTGAAGCTTTCTTT
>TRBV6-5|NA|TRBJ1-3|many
CASSSFGNTIYF
TGTGCCAGCAGCAGTTTTGGAAACACCATATATTTT
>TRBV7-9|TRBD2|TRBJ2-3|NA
CASSLTSGFTDTQYF
TGTGCCAGCAGCTTGACTAGCGGGTTTACAGATACGCAGTATTTT